The clone carrying this T cell receptor (beta chain) was seen a single time. The data belong to a study of blood T cell repertoires in COVID-19. In terms of age and location, participants ranged from roughly 18 to 90 years and lived in fewer than 30 US areas. The CDR3 spans 15 residues. V lost 1 base and J lost 2, with 10 bases in between. Per the germline V gene, CDR1 is LGHNA and CDR2 is YSLEER. Under the authors' procedure: Amplification with reference gene primers provided the estimates of nucleated cell counts. Method: immunoSEQ multiplex PCR; TCRdb's copy keeps in-frame clones and lacks some. The V and J calls and clone size are taken from that table; D and trimming were inferred from the DNA. The sample yields fewer than 350,000 clones, 85% seen once.

Sequences were obtained from PBMCs or T cells enriched from blood (not recorded which). The genes are TRBV4-3 and TRBJ2-3, with D hard to call. The TCR sequence derives from a woman in her twenties or thirties who had been exposed to COVID-19. CDR3 coding DNA: TGCGCCAGCAGCCAAGCGAGCAGACTCACAGATACGCAGTATTTT. Amino acids: CASSQASRLTDTQYF.